The clone carrying this T cell receptor beta chain was picked up a small number of times. The antigen is unknown. Template switching (which added a universal primer site) was used, and cDNA carried unique molecular identifiers. TCRdb recomputed calls from the 5' RACE reads with MiXCR, one row per CDR3 protein. The sample carries some 97,000 distinct CDR3 sequences, 4.5% to 6.5% recorded once. These data belong to a study of identical twins. Study findings and constraints: The abundant beta clonotypes from cord blood had fewer insertions, and memory repertoires had none of this. Low generation-probability sequences were in excess among twin-shared out-of-frame alpha sequences.

Only healthy Caucasians were enrolled as donors. V lost 1 base, J lost 1 base, and 7 bases lay in between. In germline, CDR1 is KGHSY, CDR2 FQNENV. This CDR3 spans 14 amino acids. This TCR was recovered from a woman between 45 and 60 years old in good health. This chain links TRBV16 with TRBJ1-2; D uncertain. The sequencing sample was made of memory T cells sorted from blood. DNA for the CDR3: TGTGCCAGCAGCCAATACAACAGTAACTATGGCTACACCTTC. Protein product: CASSQYNSNYGYTF.